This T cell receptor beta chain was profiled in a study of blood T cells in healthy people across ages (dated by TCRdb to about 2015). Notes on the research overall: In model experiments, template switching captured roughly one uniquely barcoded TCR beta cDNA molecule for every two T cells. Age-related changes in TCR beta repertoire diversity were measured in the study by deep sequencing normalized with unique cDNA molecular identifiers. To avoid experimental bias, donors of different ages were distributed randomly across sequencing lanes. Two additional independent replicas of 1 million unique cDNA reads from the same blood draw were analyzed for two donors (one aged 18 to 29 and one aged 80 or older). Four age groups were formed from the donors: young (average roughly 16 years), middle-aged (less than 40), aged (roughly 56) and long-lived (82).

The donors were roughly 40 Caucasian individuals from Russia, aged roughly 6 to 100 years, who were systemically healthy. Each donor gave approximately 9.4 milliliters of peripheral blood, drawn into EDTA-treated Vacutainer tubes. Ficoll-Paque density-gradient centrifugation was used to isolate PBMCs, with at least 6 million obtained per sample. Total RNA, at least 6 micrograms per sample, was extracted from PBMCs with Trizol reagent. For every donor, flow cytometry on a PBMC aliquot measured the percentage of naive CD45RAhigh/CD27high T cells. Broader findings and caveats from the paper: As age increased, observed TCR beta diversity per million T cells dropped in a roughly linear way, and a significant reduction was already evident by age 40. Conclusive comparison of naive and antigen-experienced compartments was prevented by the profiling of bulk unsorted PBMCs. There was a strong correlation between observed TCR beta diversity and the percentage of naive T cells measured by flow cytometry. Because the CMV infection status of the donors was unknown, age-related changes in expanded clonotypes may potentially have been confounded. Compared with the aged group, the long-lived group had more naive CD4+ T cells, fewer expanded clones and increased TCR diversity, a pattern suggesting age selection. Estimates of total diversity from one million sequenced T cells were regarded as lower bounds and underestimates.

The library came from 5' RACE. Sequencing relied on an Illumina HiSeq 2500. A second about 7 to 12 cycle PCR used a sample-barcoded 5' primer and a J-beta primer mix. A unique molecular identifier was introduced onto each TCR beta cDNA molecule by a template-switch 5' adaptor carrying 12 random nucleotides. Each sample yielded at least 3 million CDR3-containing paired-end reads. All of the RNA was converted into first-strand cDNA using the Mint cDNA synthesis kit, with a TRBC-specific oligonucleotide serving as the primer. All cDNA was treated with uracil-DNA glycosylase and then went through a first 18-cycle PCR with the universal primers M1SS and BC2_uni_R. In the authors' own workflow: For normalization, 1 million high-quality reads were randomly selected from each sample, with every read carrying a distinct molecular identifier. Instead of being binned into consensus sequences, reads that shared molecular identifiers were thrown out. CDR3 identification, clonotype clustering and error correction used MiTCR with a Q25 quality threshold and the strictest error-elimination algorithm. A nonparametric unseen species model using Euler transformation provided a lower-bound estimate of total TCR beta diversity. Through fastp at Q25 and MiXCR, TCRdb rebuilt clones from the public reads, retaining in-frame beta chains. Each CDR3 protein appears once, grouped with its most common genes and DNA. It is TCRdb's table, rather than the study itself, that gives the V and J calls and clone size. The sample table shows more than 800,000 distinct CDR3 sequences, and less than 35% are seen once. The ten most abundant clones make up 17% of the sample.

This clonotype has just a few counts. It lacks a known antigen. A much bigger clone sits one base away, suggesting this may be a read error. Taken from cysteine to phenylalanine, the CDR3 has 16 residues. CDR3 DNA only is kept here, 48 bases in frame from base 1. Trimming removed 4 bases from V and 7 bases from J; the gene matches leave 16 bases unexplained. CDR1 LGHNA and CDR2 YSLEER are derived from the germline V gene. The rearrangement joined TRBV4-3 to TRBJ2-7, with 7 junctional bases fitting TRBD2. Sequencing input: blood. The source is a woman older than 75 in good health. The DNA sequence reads TGCGCCAGCAGCCTCCTTACGGGGGGATCTTCGGGGGAGCAGTACTTC. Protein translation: CASSLLTGGSSGEQYF.